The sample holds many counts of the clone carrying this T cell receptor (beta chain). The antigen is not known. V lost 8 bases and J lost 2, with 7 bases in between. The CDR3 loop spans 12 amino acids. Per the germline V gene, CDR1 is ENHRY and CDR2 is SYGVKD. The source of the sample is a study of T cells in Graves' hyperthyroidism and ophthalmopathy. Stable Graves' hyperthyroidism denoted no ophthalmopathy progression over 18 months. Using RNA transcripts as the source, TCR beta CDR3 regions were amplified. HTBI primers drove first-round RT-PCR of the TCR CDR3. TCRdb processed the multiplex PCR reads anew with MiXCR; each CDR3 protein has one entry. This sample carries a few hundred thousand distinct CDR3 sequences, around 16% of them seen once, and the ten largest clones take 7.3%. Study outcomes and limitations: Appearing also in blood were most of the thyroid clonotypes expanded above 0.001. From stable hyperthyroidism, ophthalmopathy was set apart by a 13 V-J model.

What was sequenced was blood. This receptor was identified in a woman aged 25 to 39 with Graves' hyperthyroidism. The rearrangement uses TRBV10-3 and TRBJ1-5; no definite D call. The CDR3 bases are TGTGCCATCTCTGGGGGCAATCAGCCCCAGCATTTT. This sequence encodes CAISGGNQPQHF.